The rows below give T cell receptor beta chains drawn from one sample of a study of shared clonotypes between healthy human individuals. Method: immunoSEQ multiplex PCR; TCRdb's copy keeps in-frame clones and lacks some. The data contain about 2.2 million clones, just over 90% of them singletons. Sequencing was done on a sample of naive CD8+ T cells from PBMCs. These receptors were collected from a man younger than 30 in good health. Some clones in this sample may be carry-over from other donors' samples. CDR3s include the opening cysteine and the closing phenylalanine or tryptophan. The D gene is left open where the match is weak. Some rows mark clone size as missing; the rest say once, few, many or name a class of expanded clone.

>TRBV9|NA|NA|TRBJ2-2
TGTGCCAGCAGCGAAGATAGCGGCACCGGGGAGCTGTTTTTT
CASSEDSGTGELFF
>TRBV7-6|NA|NA|TRBJ1-3
TGTGCCAGCACCTTCGTCCCTGGCGGAAACACCATATATTTT
CASTFVPGGNTIYF
>TRBV28|NA|TRBD1|TRBJ2-1
TGTGCCAGCAGTTCCGGACAGGGACGAACCTACAATGAGCAGTTCTTC
CASSSGQGRTYNEQFF
>TRBV15|NA|TRBD2|TRBJ2-2
TGTGCCACCAGCAACCCCCGGGGACTAGCGGGAGTCTCCGGGGAGCTGTTTTTT
CATSNPRGLAGVSGELFF
>TRBV15|NA|TRBD2|TRBJ2-7
TGTGCCACCAGCAGAGTATGGGAGGGGCCCTACGAGCAGTACTTC
CATSRVWEGPYEQYF
>TRBV15|NA|NA|TRBJ2-7
TGTGCCACCAGCAGAGGCCCTGTGGAAGGGGGTAACGAGCAGTACTTC
CATSRGPVEGGNEQYF
>TRBV14|NA|NA|TRBJ2-2
TGTGCCAGCAGGTATTCGGGCACCGGGGAGCTGTTTTTT
CASRYSGTGELFF
>TRBV7-9|once|TRBD1|TRBJ1-3
TGTGCCAGCAGCTTCCCTCAGGGGGAAATTGGGGTGGCTGGAAACACCATATATTTT
CASSFPQGEIGVAGNTIYF
>TRBV29-1|NA|NA|TRBJ2-7
TGCAGCGTTGCGGGCGGCATCTACGAGCAGTACTTC
CSVAGGIYEQYF
>TRBV10-3|NA|TRBD2|TRBJ2-5
TGTGCCATCAGTGAGAGACTAGCGGGAGAGGGTTACCAAGAGACCCAGTACTTC
CAISERLAGEGYQETQYF
>TRBV18|NA|NA|TRBJ2-7
TGTGCCAGCTCACTAGCGGTTGGTAGGGTGGACGAGCAGTACTTC
CASSLAVGRVDEQYF
>TRBV10-3|NA|NA|TRBJ2-7
TGTGCCACCTCGGGTTCGGGTATTGGCTACGAGCAGTACTTC
CATSGSGIGYEQYF
>TRBV5-1|NA|NA|TRBJ2-1
TGCGCCAGCAGCTTGGTTAGCTCCTACAATGAGCAGTTCTTC
CASSLVSSYNEQFF
>TRBV9|NA|NA|TRBJ1-1
TGTGCCAGCAGCGTTCAGGGAAGTGAAGCTTTCTTT
CASSVQGSEAFF
>TRBV19|few|NA|TRBJ1-1
TGTGCCAGTAGTATAGGGCGGACCTTGAACACTGAAGCTTTCTTT
CASSIGRTLNTEAFF
>TRBV6-5|once|TRBD2|TRBJ2-7
TGTGCCAGCAGTTACACGGGACTAGCGGCCTACGAGCAGTACTTC
CASSYTGLAAYEQYF
>TRBV27|once|NA|TRBJ2-7
TGTGCCAGCAGTTTAAATCAGTTAGGGGGAGGTGAGCAGTACTTC
CASSLNQLGGGEQYF
>TRBV27|NA|NA|TRBJ2-3
TGTGCCAGCAGTTTATCCGTGGGCAGTGGCAATGCAGATACGCAGTATTTT
CASSLSVGSGNADTQYF
>TRBV27|NA|NA|TRBJ1-2
TGTGCCAGCAGTTCCCGTCCGGGAAGGGTTTCAGCTAACTATGGCTACACCTTC
CASSSRPGRVSANYGYTF
>TRBV11-2|NA|NA|TRBJ2-1
TGTGCCAGCAGCTTAGTACCATACTCCTACAATGAGCAGTTCTTC
CASSLVPYSYNEQFF
>TRBV13|once|NA|TRBJ2-5
TGTGCCAGCAGCTACTTGCGTCGGAGGGAAGAGACCCAGTACTTC
CASSYLRRREETQYF
>TRBV6-5|NA|NA|TRBJ2-6
TGTGCCAGCAGCCCTAGGGCCAACGTCCTGACTTTC
CASSPRANVLTF
>TRBV30|NA|NA|TRBJ2-7
TGTGCCTGGGCAAGGGGGGCCCACGAGCAGTACTTC
CAWARGAHEQYF
>TRBV9|once|NA|TRBJ2-7
TGTGCCAGCAGCGTAGCCGGGGCCACCCCGTGGGAGCAGTACTTC
CASSVAGATPWEQYF
>TRBV2|NA|NA|TRBJ2-7
TGTGCCAGCACTCCGGGCAGGTACTCCTACGAGCAGTACTTC
CASTPGRYSYEQYF
>TRBV15|NA|TRBD1|TRBJ1-2
TGTGCCACCAGCAGGGAGAGACAGGGCGACTATGGCTACACCTTC
CATSRERQGDYGYTF
>TRBV5-8|NA|NA|TRBJ2-2
TGTGCCAGCAGCTTGGACCCCGATGAGAACACCGGGGAGCTGTTTTTT
CASSLDPDENTGELFF
>TRBV27|NA|NA|TRBJ2-2
TGTGCCAGCAGTTTTGTCTTGGTGTCGGGCACCGGGGAGCTGTTTTTT
CASSFVLVSGTGELFF
>TRBV14|NA|NA|TRBJ2-7
TGTGCCAGCAGCCAAGATAGGGACGGTATCTACGAGCAGTACTTC
CASSQDRDGIYEQYF
>TRBV11-2|NA|NA|TRBJ2-7
TGTGCCAGCAGCTCCGACAGGACCTACGAGCAGTACTTC
CASSSDRTYEQYF
>TRBV25-1|NA|NA|TRBJ1-2
TGTGCCAGCAGTGAGGCAGGGTCGTTACTCCGGGGCTACACCTTC
CASSEAGSLLRGYTF
>TRBV21-1|NA|NA|TRBJ2-7
TGTGCCAGCAGCAAAGAGGGCAGCTACGAGCAGTACTTC
CASSKEGSYEQYF
>TRBV7-3|NA|NA|TRBJ2-7
TGTGCCAGCAGCTTCATCAGGGGGGCGCGACCCTACGAGCAGTACTTC
CASSFIRGARPYEQYF
>TRBV7-9|NA|NA|TRBJ1-2
TGTGCCAGCAGCAGACAGGATCCGAACTATGGCTACACCTTC
CASSRQDPNYGYTF
>TRBV7-9|NA|TRBD1|TRBJ2-6
TGTGCCAGCCTTGGGGACAGGGGGTTATACTCTGGGGCCAACGTCCTGACTTTC
CASLGDRGLYSGANVLTF
>TRBV4-3|NA|TRBD1|TRBJ2-3
TGCGCCAGCAGCCCCGGACAGGAGACAGATACGCAGTATTTT
CASSPGQETDTQYF
>TRBV7-8|NA|NA|TRBJ1-5
TGTGCCAGCAGCACTGCAGGACGCAATCAGCCCCAGCATTTT
CASSTAGRNQPQHF
>TRBV15|NA|TRBD2|TRBJ2-1
TGTGCCACCAGCAGAGCGGCGGGGGCCTACAATGAGCAGTTCTTC
CATSRAAGAYNEQFF
>TRBV6-5|NA|NA|TRBJ2-7
TGTGCCAGCAGTTACTCGAGGTACCCCTCCTACGAGCAGTACTTC
CASSYSRYPSYEQYF
>TRBV7-8|NA|TRBD1|TRBJ2-7
TGTGCCAGCAGCCGAAATAGCGAGATAGGACAGGGCGTCGAGCAGTACTTC
CASSRNSEIGQGVEQYF
>TRBV5-4|NA|TRBD2|TRBJ2-2
TGTGCCAGCAGCTTGGCCCCTGTGATAGCGGGGACCACCGGGGAGCTGTTTTTT
CASSLAPVIAGTTGELFF
>TRBV7-6|NA|NA|TRBJ1-4
TGTGCCAGCAGCCAGGGCCCGGAAAAACTGTTTTTT
CASSQGPEKLFF
>TRBV29-1|few|NA|TRBJ1-2
TGCAGCGTTCAGGCTAACTATGGCTACACCTTC
CSVQANYGYTF
>TRBV7-8|NA|TRBD2|TRBJ2-1
TGTGCCAGCAGCCCGAGACTAGCGGGAGTTGTCGATGAGCAGTTCTTC
CASSPRLAGVVDEQFF
>TRBV6-5|NA|TRBD2|TRBJ2-7
TGTGCCAGCAGCCCGACTAGCGGAACGTACGAGCAGTACTTC
CASSPTSGTYEQYF
>TRBV7-8|NA|NA|TRBJ1-2
TGTGCCAGCAGCTTACAGAAAAGGGGATTCGACACCTTC
CASSLQKRGFDTF
>TRBV10-3|NA|TRBD2|TRBJ2-2
TGTGCCGCCGGGGGGGTTTCGGACACCGGGGAGCTGTTTTTT
CAAGGVSDTGELFF
>TRBV13|once|NA|TRBJ2-7
TGTGCCAGCAGCTTAGGTCCGGGAAGGGGAACCTACGAGCAGTACTTC
CASSLGPGRGTYEQYF
>TRBV19|NA|TRBD2|TRBJ2-7
TGTGCCAGTAGTATCTTTCGGGCGGGAGCCTACGAGCAGTACTTC
CASSIFRAGAYEQYF
>TRBV11-2|once|NA|TRBJ2-1
TGTGCCAGCAGCGGAGCCCCCCCAGGCTTTTCTTCCTACAATGAGCAGTTCTTC
CASSGAPPGFSSYNEQFF
>TRBV29-1|NA|NA|TRBJ2-7
TGCAGCGTTGAAGACCTATCTGGACCGATGAGGAGCGAGCAGTACTTC
CSVEDLSGPMRSEQYF
>TRBV10-3|NA|NA|TRBJ2-1
TGTGCCATCAGTGAGTCTTTTGAGGACCCCCAAGTCTCCTACAATGAGCAGTTCTTC
CAISESFEDPQVSYNEQFF
>TRBV6-4|NA|NA|TRBJ2-1
TGTGCCAGACCTAAGGGTTCGGCGCGTAACAATGAGCAGTTCTTC
CARPKGSARNNEQFF
>TRBV10-3|NA|TRBD2|TRBJ2-2
TGCGCGGGAGGGCCTGACACCGGGGAGCTGTTTTTT
CAGGPDTGELFF
>TRBV12-5|NA|NA|TRBJ2-1
TGTGCTAGTGCCCCCGCTGGGAACCACAATGAGCAGTTCTTC
CASAPAGNHNEQFF
>TRBV6-5|NA|NA|TRBJ1-1
TGTGCCAGCAGATGGTCCGTGGGGACTGAAGCTTTCTTT
CASRWSVGTEAFF
>TRBV7-2|NA|NA|TRBJ2-7
TGTGCCAGCACCCCCACCCCCCTAGGCCCATTATACGAGCAGTACTTC
CASTPTPLGPLYEQYF